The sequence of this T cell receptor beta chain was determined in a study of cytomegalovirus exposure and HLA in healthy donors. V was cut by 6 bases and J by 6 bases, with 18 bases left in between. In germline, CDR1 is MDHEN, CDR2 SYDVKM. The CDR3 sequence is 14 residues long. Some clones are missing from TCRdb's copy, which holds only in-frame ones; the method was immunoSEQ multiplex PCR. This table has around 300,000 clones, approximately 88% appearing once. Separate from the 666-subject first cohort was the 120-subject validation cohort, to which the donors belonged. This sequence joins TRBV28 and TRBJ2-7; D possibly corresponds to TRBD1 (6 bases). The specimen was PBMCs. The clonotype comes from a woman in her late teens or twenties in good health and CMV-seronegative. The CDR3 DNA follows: TGTGCCAGCAGCCCTACAGGGTTGTCTGGCGAGCAGTACTTC. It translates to CASSPTGLSGEQYF.